The 30 T cell receptor beta chains below all came from one sample that was sequenced in a study of breast tumors, draining lymph nodes, adjacent tissues. A single record per CDR3 protein comes from TCRdb applying MiXCR to the multiplex PCR reads. There are some 47,000 distinct CDR3 sequences in the sample; roughly 41% occur only once, and roughly 10% lies in the top ten. Sample: breast tumor tissue. The receptors originated from a female donor with breast cancer. Some clones in this sample may be carry-over from other donors' samples.

This clonotype occurred many times. The chain employs TRBV16 and TRBJ1-2, with 11 bases identical to TRBD1. After removal of 2 bases from V and 4 bases from J, the junction contained 9 bases not matched to a gene. This CDR3 has 17 amino acids. Germline V CDR1 and CDR2: KGHSY, FQNENV. Here the CDR3 DNA reads TGTGCCAGCAGCCAAAGTGGGACAGGGGGTACGGGCTATGGCTACACCTTC. As protein: CASSQSGTGGTGYGYTF. Full variable domain (missing parts from reference TRBV16 and TRBJ1-2): GEEVAQTPKHLVRGEGQKAKLYCAPIKGHSYVFWYQQVLKNEFKFLISFQNENVFDETGMPKERFSAKCLPNSPCSLEIQATKLEDSAVYFCASSQSGTGGTGYGYTFGSGTRLTVV.

This chain connects TRBV20-1 to TRBJ2-1; 9 bases fit TRBD1. The V gene's germline CDR1 is DFQATT and CDR2 SNEGSKA (reference sequence). The CDR3 has 12 residues. The chain's CDR3 is CSTDRGIDEQFF. The CDR3 region has the DNA TGCAGCACGGACAGGGGAATAGATGAGCAGTTCTTC.

The table lists this clonotype with many counts. The rearrangement uses TRBV5-4 and TRBJ2-1; the match to TRBD2 covers 7 bases. Looked up from germline, CDR1 is SGHNT and CDR2 is YYREEE (reference sequence). The CDR3 length is 13 residues. After removal of 4 bases from V and 7 bases from J, the junction contained 5 bases not matched to a gene. The CDR3 DNA follows: TGTGCCAGCAGCCAACATAGCGGGAATGAGCAGTTCTTC. Amino acids: CASSQHSGNEQFF.

This clonotype appeared many times. The rearrangement links TRBV15 to TRBJ1-1; D is uncertain. V lost 0 bases and J lost 3, with 11 bases in between. Germline CDR1 LNHNV, CDR2 YYDKDF (reference sequence). CDR3 size: 15 residues. CDR3 bases: TGTGCCACCAGCAGAGAAGTTGGGGAGGACACTGAAGCTTTCTTT. Translating it yields CATSREVGEDTEAFF. Complete variable domain (other parts from reference TRBV15 and TRBJ1-1): DAMVIQNPRYQVTQFGKPVTLSCSQTLNHNVMYWYQQKSSQAPKLLFHYYDKDFNNEADTPDNFQSRRPNTSFCFLDIRSPGLGDTAMYLCATSREVGEDTEAFFGQGTRLTVV.

In this sample, this clonotype turned up once. At one boundary the junction diverges from the germline segment, which might be a read error. The chain recombines TRBV7-9 with TRBJ2-5; D not resolved. Per the germline V gene, CDR1 is SEHNR and CDR2 is FQNEAQ (reference sequence). The CDR3 contains 14 residues. The CDR3 DNA reads as TGTGCCAGTTCCGAGGTAACGGCCAAAGACACCCAGTACTTC. It translates to CASSEVTAKDTQYF.

Concerning this clonotype itself: A single base separates this from a much larger clone, so it may be a read error. The rearrangement links TRBV6-2 or TRBV6-3 to TRBJ2-7; TRBD1 or TRBD2 may be the D gene (5 bases each). Trimming removed 3 bases at V and 3 bases at J, with 12 bases between. Germline V gene lookup returns CDR1 MNHEY and CDR2 SVGEGT. This CDR3 comprises 14 residues. The CDR3 spells CASSYRGVGYEQYF. DNA for the CDR3: TGTGCCAGCAGTTATCGGGGCGTTGGCTACGAGCAGTACTTC.

The table lists this clonotype with many counts. The chain joins TRBV6-1 to TRBJ2-2, with a tentative D call TRBD1 (8 bases). Germline CDR1 MNHNS, CDR2 SASEGT. This CDR3 contains 14 residues. Deletions cut 7 bases from V and 5 bases from J, with 14 bases between. The CDR3 loop reads CASKRDRLTGELFF. The CDR3 nucleotides are TGTGCCAGCAAGCGGGACAGGTTAACCGGGGAGCTGTTTTTT.

By sample fraction, this clonotype is medium-sized. V is TRBV6-6 and J is TRBJ2-7; D unresolved. V was cut by 11 bases and J by 0 bases, with 11 bases left in between. Germline-derived CDR1 and CDR2 are MNHNY and SVGAGI (reference sequence). The CDR3 is 12 amino acids. The CDR3 DNA follows: TGTGCCGCCAGCCAGAGCTCCTACGAGCAGTACTTC. Amino acids: CAASQSSYEQYF.

This clonotype appeared many times. The chain has TRBV11-3 and TRBJ2-1; possible D gene TRBD2, 6 bases. V lost 5 bases and J lost 7, with 15 bases in between. The CDR3 consists of 14 residues. The germline V gene has CDR1 SGHNT and CDR2 YENEEA. The CDR3 region has the DNA TGTGCCAGCAGCCCCCTCGGGGGTTCTAATGAGCAGTTCTTC. It codes for CASSPLGGSNEQFF.

This clonotype was counted once. This chain joins TRBV20-1 and TRBJ1-3; D perhaps matches TRBD1 (5 bases). The CDR3 has 14 residues. CDR1 is DFQATT, CDR2 SNEGSKA, per germline (reference sequence). With 0 bases removed from V and 4 bases from J, the gap between germline ends came to 10 bases. Written as DNA, the CDR3 is TGCAGTGCTAGAGAGGGACTCCCAGGAAACACCATATATTTT. It codes for CSAREGLPGNTIYF.

This clonotype has at least ten counts. V is TRBV9 and J is TRBJ2-3, with 15 nucleotides matching TRBD2. Germline V gene lookup returns CDR1 SGDLS and CDR2 YYNGEE. V gave up 3 bases and J gave up 6 bases; unmatched junction bases: 5. The CDR3 runs 16 residues. Here the CDR3 DNA reads TGTGCCAGCAGCGGTGGGACTAGCGGGAGGTCGGATACGCAGTATTTT. It specifies CASSGGTSGRSDTQYF.

This clonotype has more than one count but fewer than ten. The J gene is TRBJ2-1, the V gene TRBV28; the match to TRBD2 covers 9 bases. J lost 8 bases, V lost 3 bases, and 14 bases had no gene match. Germline V gene data show CDR1 as MDHEN and CDR2 as SYDVKM. The CDR3 extends over 17 amino acids. This chain's CDR3 is CASSFAGMVAGVHEQFF. CDR3 sequence (DNA): TGTGCCAGCAGTTTTGCCGGGATGGTAGCGGGAGTTCATGAGCAGTTCTTC.

This chain connects TRBV11-3 to TRBJ2-7; 13 bases line up with TRBD2. The germline CDR1 and CDR2 sequences are SGHNT and YENEEA. Unmatched junction bases numbered 3, after V lost 4 bases and J lost 3 bases. The CDR3 sequence is 15 residues long. Written as DNA, the CDR3 is TGTGCCAGCAGCTCCGGGACTAGCGGGATCTACGAGCAGTACTTC. Protein sequence: CASSSGTSGIYEQYF.

This clonotype was recorded many times. V usage is TRBV20-1 and J usage is TRBJ2-1, with D possibly TRBD2 on 6 matching bases. The V end was cut by 3 bases, the J end by 2 bases, with 17 bases between. The CDR3 length is 16 residues. Germline CDR1 and CDR2: DFQATT and SNEGSKA (reference sequence). In nucleotides, the CDR3 is TGCAGTGCTAGGAGGAATCGGGAGTCGGCCTACAATGAGCAGTTCTTC. It codes for CSARRNRESAYNEQFF.

V gene TRBV10-1 combines with J gene TRBJ2-1, with 12 bases that match TRBD2. CDR3 size: 16 residues. Germline CDR1 reads WNHNN; CDR2 reads SYGVQD (reference sequence). V trimming: 3 bases; J trimming: 7 bases; junction bases outside the gene matches: 7. Written as DNA, the CDR3 is TGCGCCAGCAGTGACGGGACTAGCGGGCAAGGGAATGAGCAGTTCTTC. It specifies CASSDGTSGQGNEQFF.

Comments on this clonotype: The junction and the germline gene differ at one end; a read error may be behind it. This sequence joins TRBV10-1 and TRBJ2-3; maybe TRBD2 (5 bases). From germline, CDR1 is WNHNN and CDR2 SYGVQD (reference sequence). The CDR3 extends over 15 amino acids. DNA for the CDR3: TGCGCCAGCAGTGGTACGGGATTGAGCACAGATACGCGGTATTTT. It encodes CASSGTGLSTDTRYF.

At least ten counts were recorded for this clonotype. The rearrangement links TRBV12-3 or TRBV12-4 to TRBJ1-6; perhaps TRBD1 as D (6 bases). The CDR3 is made up of 14 amino acids. Trimming pared 6 bases from V and 5 bases from J, leaving 11 bases between. For the CDR3, the DNA is TGTGCCAGCAGGGTGGACAGCCATAATTCACCCCTCCACTTT. Translating gives CASRVDSHNSPLHF.

This clonotype showed up many times. The chain joins TRBV7-2 to TRBJ2-5, with 7 nucleotides matching TRBD2. Germline V gene sequence: CDR1 SGHTA, CDR2 FQGNSA. V gave up 2 bases and J gave up 4 bases; unmatched junction bases: 1. This CDR3 is built from 13 residues. The CDR3 nucleotides are TGTGCCAGCAGCTTAATAGCGGGAGAGACCCAGTACTTC. This encodes CASSLIAGETQYF.

Note on this clonotype: Possible read error: a much larger clone is one base away. This sequence joins TRBV6-6 and TRBJ2-1; TRBD1 aligns across 7 bases. Germline loops: CDR1 MNHNY, CDR2 SVGAGI (reference sequence). The CDR3 is 16 residues long. J lost 4 bases, V lost 2 bases, and 8 bases had no gene match. CDR3 in amino acids: CASSYDLAGGYNEQFF. CDR3 in DNA: TGTGCCAGCAGTTACGATTTGGCAGGGGGTTACAATGAGCAGTTCTTC.

This clonotype was detected many times. The genes are TRBV6-5 and TRBJ1-2; D is uncertain. In germline, CDR1 is MNHEY, CDR2 SVGAGI. The CDR3 covers 14 residues. Trimming cost V 6 bases and J 2 bases, with 13 bases left between them. The DNA for the CDR3 is TGTGCCAGCAGCCCTACCGGACGGAACTATGGCTACACCTTC. Translated: CASSPTGRNYGYTF.

This chain joins TRBV5-1 and TRBJ2-7, with TRBD2 as a possible D gene (6 bases). Trimming shortened V by 7 bases and J by 1 base, and 15 bases separated the two germline ends. There are 14 residues in the CDR3. Germline loops: CDR1 SGHRS, CDR2 YFSETQ. CDR3 protein: CASPGSEGSYEQYF. The CDR3 bases are TGCGCCAGCCCCGGGTCGGAGGGTTCCTACGAGCAGTACTTC.

The chain couples TRBV25-1 to TRBJ2-5; tentatively, D is TRBD2 (6 bases). Germline-derived CDR1 and CDR2 are MGHDK and SYGVNS. CDR3 length: 15 amino acids. V dropped 4 bases and J dropped 4 bases, with 16 bases sitting between them. This CDR3 reads CASSATAGGVETQYF. The DNA for the CDR3 is TGTGCCAGCAGTGCCACTGCAGGCGGGGTAGAGACCCAGTACTTC.

Details on this clonotype: This may stem from a read error, because a much larger clone lies one nucleotide away. The rearrangement uses TRBV5-8 and TRBJ2-5; D is unresolved. The CDR3 contains 14 residues. CDR1 and CDR2 (germline): SGHTS, YDEGEE. Trimming removed 0 bases at V and 1 base at J, with 7 bases between. The DNA for the CDR3 is TGTGCCAGCAGCTTGGGAAGCGCCCAAGAGACCCAGTACTTC. This encodes CASSLGSAQETQYF.

Ten or more counts support this clonotype. The chain combines TRBV12-3 or TRBV12-4 with TRBJ2-5, with 9 nucleotides matching TRBD2. Trimming cost V 6 bases and J 5 bases; bases outside gene matches: 13. The CDR3 totals 16 residues. CDR3 in amino acids: CASSRELSGSRETQYF. As DNA, the CDR3 is TGTGCCAGCAGCAGGGAACTTAGCGGGAGTAGGGAGACCCAGTACTTC.

In the case of this clonotype: The DNA is left out, because the CDR3 cannot be placed on it with certainty; the CDR3 is given as TCRdb lists it. The rearrangement links TRBV9 to TRBJ2-7. With termini counted, the CDR3 has 15 amino acids. Germline loops: CDR1 SGDLS, CDR2 YYNGEE. This chain's CDR3 is CASSVAVGNPYEPYF.

Many counts were recorded for this clonotype. Since no conserved phenylalanine or tryptophan closes the CDR3, a read error is the likely cause. Because the CDR3's place on the DNA is in doubt, the DNA is left out and the CDR3 is given as listed by TCRdb. The CDR3 protein is CARTGDPS. The chain employs TRBV19 and TRBJ2-7; no DNA check was done on the table's D call, TRBD1. Looked up from germline, CDR1 is LNHDA and CDR2 is SQIVND (reference sequence). The CDR3 sequence runs 8 residues, both termini included.

The sample holds many counts of this clonotype. This chain connects TRBV5-7 to TRBJ2-7, with TRBD2 matching over 7 bases. TRBV5-7 is labeled an ORF, and its function is uncertain. This CDR3 has 12 amino acids. The ends lost 3 bases at V and 3 bases at J; junction bases unmatched: 0. CDR3 sequence (DNA): TGTGCCAGCAGCTCGGGGGGCTACGAGCAGTACTTC. As protein: CASSSGGYEQYF.

The chain employs TRBV2 and TRBJ2-1, with D possibly TRBD1 on 7 matching bases. The germline V gene encodes CDR1 SNHLY and CDR2 FYNNEI. This CDR3 region has 15 residues. V lost 4 bases and J lost 5, with 15 bases in between. The CDR3 spells CASSGEAGQNNEQFF. The DNA of the CDR3 is TGTGCCAGCAGTGGAGAGGCGGGACAGAACAATGAGCAGTTCTTC.

This clonotype showed up many times. This sequence joins TRBV4-1 and TRBJ2-5; 14 bases are a match to TRBD2. Per the germline V gene, CDR1 is MGHRA and CDR2 is YSYEKL. V was pared by 4 bases and J by 4 bases, with 2 bases of the junction left unmatched. The CDR3 contains 15 residues. CDR3 in amino acids: CASSRLAGGTETQYF. The CDR3 nucleotides read TGCGCCAGCAGCCGACTAGCGGGAGGGACAGAGACCCAGTACTTC.

This clonotype has at least ten counts. V and J are TRBV2 and TRBJ2-5; the D gene is possibly TRBD2 (6 bases). The CDR3 runs to 15 residues. Germline V CDR1 and CDR2: SNHLY, FYNNEI. V lost 6 bases and J 5 bases, leaving 19 bases between the germline ends. DNA of the CDR3: TGTGCCAGCAGGGAGGGGACGTTCGGTCCGGAGACCCAGTACTTC. The encoded protein is CASREGTFGPETQYF. The entire variable domain, with the rest obtained from reference TRBV2 and TRBJ2-5, is as follows: EPEVTQTPSHQVTQMGQEVILRCVPISNHLYFYWYRQILGQKVEFLVSFYNNEISEKSEIFDDQFSVERPDGSNFTLKIRSTKLEDSAMYFCASREGTFGPETQYFGPGTRLLVL.